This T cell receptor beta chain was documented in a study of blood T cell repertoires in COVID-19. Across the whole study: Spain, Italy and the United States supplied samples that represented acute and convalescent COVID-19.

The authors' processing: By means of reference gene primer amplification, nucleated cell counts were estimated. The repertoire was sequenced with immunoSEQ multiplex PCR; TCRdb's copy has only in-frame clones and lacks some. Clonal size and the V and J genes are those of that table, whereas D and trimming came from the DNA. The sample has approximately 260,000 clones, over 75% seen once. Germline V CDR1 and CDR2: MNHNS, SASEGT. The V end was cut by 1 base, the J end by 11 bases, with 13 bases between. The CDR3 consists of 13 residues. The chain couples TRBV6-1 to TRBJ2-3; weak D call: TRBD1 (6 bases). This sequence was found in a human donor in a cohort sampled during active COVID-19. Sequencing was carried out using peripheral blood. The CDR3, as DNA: TGTGCCAGCAGTGAAGGAAACAGGGTCGGGCAGTATTTT. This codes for CASSEGNRVGQYF.